This TCR beta chain was found in a study of neurological immune-mediated disorders (dated by TCRdb to between 2017 and 2020). Regarding the complete study: Peripheral blood TCR-beta repertoires from HTLV-I-associated myelopathy (HAM/TSP) patients, multiple sclerosis patients and healthy controls were compared by UMI-based sequencing. Alongside PBMC samples, the set of 106 TCR-beta libraries contained longitudinal samples, technical triplicates, and paired CD4+ and CD8+ T-cell subsets that had been sorted. The cohort comprised about 71 subjects: roughly 15 HAM/TSP patients, roughly 34 multiple sclerosis patients and around 20 healthy controls. Beyond this particular receptor, the publication reports: TCR clonal expansion was greatest in HAM/TSP patients and smallest in MS patients, who ranked below even healthy controls. No identical CDR3 amino acid sequences were found to be shared among expanded clones across subjects, suggesting that TCR-beta repertoires were private in all groups.

This clonotype has ten or more counts. The clone's antigen remains unknown. The record has no base qualities; no much larger clone is one base away. According to the germline V gene, CDR1 reads LGHNA and CDR2 reads YSLEER. After removal of 4 bases from V and 2 bases from J, the junction retains 8 bases not matched to a gene. Taken from cysteine to phenylalanine, the CDR3 has 15 residues. Just the 45-base CDR3 DNA is kept, in frame starting at base 1. Blood bank volunteers in Maryland, USA served as the healthy controls. For unsorted PBMC libraries, 2 million PBMCs were used after storage in RNAlater at -80 degrees C until RNA extraction. Peripheral blood underwent Ficoll-Hypaque density gradient centrifugation to isolate PBMCs, which were then cryopreserved in liquid nitrogen. cDNA was synthesized by template-switch 5'RACE using a primer with a 10-nucleotide random unique molecular identifier that tagged each TCR transcript. Every sequencing run yielded over 180 million TCR-beta sequences covering 15-18 subjects. The RNeasy kit was used to extract total RNA. The KAPA Real-time Library Amplification kit was used to amplify TCR-beta VDJ regions with primers targeting the TCR constant region and the 5'RACE anchor. Sample indexes and Illumina adaptors were added in a first PCR, after which library yield was increased in a second PCR. The roughly 650 bp TCR product was size-selected on a 2% E-gel SizeSelection system after Ampure bead purification. Before pooling, library quality was checked on a Bioanalyzer, concentration was measured with Qubit, and libraries were quantified with the Kapa Library Quantification kit. An Illumina HiSeq 2500 sequenced the libraries paired-end 2 x 150 bp. To increase sequence diversity, 25-30% phiX was spiked into each library pool. The original methods were these. Quality-filtered reads were processed with the UMI-based MiGEC pipeline, which removed over 75% of raw TCR sequences during error correction. IMGT germline references were used for alignment of VDJ genes, and clonotypes were defined by a unique CDR3 amino acid sequence together with V-J genes. Clonal expansion, Shannon diversity and CDR3 relatedness (CalcPairwiseDistances, ClusterSamples) were evaluated with VDJtools, and phylogenetic trees were built with CLCbio workbench. Using coefficient-of-variation modelling across technical triplicates, the study counted a clone as expanded if it had at least 8 unique UMIs. TCRdb cleaned the public reads at Q25 with fastp, built clones with MiXCR and kept in-frame beta chains. Rows with one shared CDR3 protein collapse into an entry with the most common genes and DNA. These V and J calls originate from TCRdb's pipeline instead of the authors' own analysis. In this sample the table shows approximately 58,000 distinct CDR3 sequences, around 10% of which occur a single time. Less than 2% of the sample comes from the top ten.

In this chain, TRBV4-3 is recombined with TRBJ2-7; a stretch of 7 junction bases matches TRBD1. Sequenced material: PBMCs. This clonotype was obtained from a man in his sixties in good health. The CDR3 loop reads CASSLTQGTPYEQYF. The DNA is as follows: TGCGCCAGCAGCCTAACACAGGGGACCCCCTACGAGCAGTACTTC.